This entry lists 23 T cell receptor beta chains sequenced from one sample in a study of CD8 T cells in Susac syndrome. An input of about 0.5 to 1 ug of RNA was subjected to reverse transcription using random hexamers. TCRdb reprocessed the immunoSEQ multiplex PCR reads with MiXCR, giving one entry per CDR3 protein. Altogether more than 120,000 distinct CDR3 sequences are present, roughly 94% being singletons, with the ten largest covering more than 0.065%. Sequencing used CD4+ T cells from PBMCs. The source is a human donor in good health.

This sequence joins TRBV7-2 and TRBJ2-1; TRBD2 matches 7 bases. The CDR3 is 16 residues long. Germline CDR1 is SGHTA and CDR2 is FQGNSA. V lost 6 bases to trimming and J lost 7 bases; unmatched junction nucleotides: 15. The CDR3 region is CASSYSGGRGKNEQFF. For the CDR3, the DNA is TGTGCCAGCAGTTATAGCGGTGGGAGGGGTAAGAATGAGCAGTTCTTC.

The rearrangement uses TRBV20-1 and TRBJ2-3, with a tentative D call TRBD2 (5 bases). Germline CDR1 is DFQATT and CDR2 is SNEGSKA (reference sequence). The CDR3 sequence is 14 residues long. V lost 3 bases, J lost 4 bases, and 14 bases lay in between. The CDR3 protein is CSARGNLASDTQYF. CDR3 DNA: TGCAGTGCTAGGGGCAATCTAGCTTCAGATACGCAGTATTTT.

This rearrangement joins TRBV19 to TRBJ2-4; 7 nucleotides line up with TRBD1. CDR1 and CDR2 from the germline V gene are LNHDA and SQIVND (reference sequence). The CDR3 sequence is 14 residues long. The V gene end was trimmed by 6 bases and the J gene end by 2 bases; junction bases not matched to a gene: 4. The CDR3 reads CASRKGGSKNIQYF. CDR3 DNA: TGTGCCAGTAGAAAAGGGGGCTCCAAAAACATTCAGTACTTC.

V usage is TRBV3-1 and J usage is TRBJ1-4; maybe TRBD1 (5 bases). The CDR3 loop spans 14 amino acids. Germline values: CDR1 LGHDT, CDR2 YNNKEL (reference sequence). V gave up 1 base and J gave up 7 bases, with 10 bases separating them. DNA of the CDR3: TGTGCCAGCAGCCAAGGGGGAGGGGTTGAAAAACTGTTTTTT. It specifies CASSQGGGVEKLFF.

The chain uses TRBV24-1 and TRBJ1-5; D might be TRBD1 (5 bases). The CDR3 spans 14 residues. V lost 6 bases to trimming and J lost 6 bases, with 14 bases between them. Per the germline V gene, CDR1 is KGHDR and CDR2 is SFDVKD. CDR3 DNA sequence: TGTGCCACCAGTCGGGGCGGGGGTGGTCAGCCCCAGCATTTT. Encoded protein: CATSRGGGGQPQHF.

The rearrangement links TRBV3-1 to TRBJ2-7; D remains unclear. Between the trimmed V and J ends, which lost 0 bases and 1 base, there was a span of 10 bases. Per the germline V gene, CDR1 is LGHDT and CDR2 is YNNKEL (reference sequence). The CDR3 is 15 amino acids. In DNA form, the CDR3 reads TGTGCCAGCAGCCAAGACCCGGCCAGGTCCTACGAGCAGTACTTC. Encoded protein: CASSQDPARSYEQYF.

The rearrangement links TRBV10-3 to TRBJ2-7, with D unresolved. Germline CDR1 and CDR2: ENHRY and SYGVKD. V lost 2 bases to trimming and J lost 2 bases, with 10 bases between them. CDR3 length equals 14 residues. The DNA for the CDR3 is TGTGCCATCAGTGAGGCACTTCGGCCCTACGAGCAGTACTTC. Translation: CAISEALRPYEQYF.

The chain couples TRBV5-1 to TRBJ1-1; no reliable D call. Deletions cut 3 bases from V and 0 bases from J, with 12 bases between. Germline CDR1 and CDR2: SGHRS and YFSETQ. This CDR3 comprises 15 residues. CDR3 nucleotides: TGCGCCAGCAGCTCCCCGGGAGTCATGAACACTGAAGCTTTCTTT. Protein product: CASSSPGVMNTEAFF.

V and J are TRBV10-3 and TRBJ2-7, with 14 nucleotides matching TRBD2. There are 14 residues in the CDR3. From germline, CDR1 is ENHRY and CDR2 SYGVKD. V trimming: 6 bases; J trimming: 6 bases; junction bases outside the gene matches: 4. The CDR3 loop reads CAIRGLAGVVEQYF. The CDR3 nucleotides are TGTGCCATCAGGGGACTAGCGGGAGTCGTCGAGCAGTACTTC.

The rearrangement uses TRBV20-1 and TRBJ1-2; D is possibly TRBD1 (5 bases). CDR1 and CDR2 from the germline V gene are DFQATT and SNEGSKA (reference sequence). The CDR3 has 13 amino acids. V was clipped by 2 bases and J by 8 bases, with 15 bases between them. The CDR3 DNA reads as TGCAGTGCTAGATCGGGACCAGCCGAGGGCTACACCTTC. This encodes CSARSGPAEGYTF.

This sequence joins TRBV5-1 and TRBJ1-2, with TRBD1 identical over 10 bases. Germline-derived CDR1 and CDR2 are SGHRS and YFSETQ. The V and J ends lost 1 base and 4 bases, in that order; junction bases with no gene match: 4. This CDR3 spans 15 amino acids. The CDR3 nucleotides read TGCGCCAGCAGCTTGCGGGACAGGGGAAGCTATGGCTACACCTTC. As protein: CASSLRDRGSYGYTF.

The gene calls are TRBV5-1 and TRBJ2-5; 14 nucleotides line up with TRBD2. This CDR3 has 17 residues. V dropped 4 bases and J dropped 5; count of bases not matched to a gene: 10. CDR1 is SGHRS and CDR2 is YFSETQ in the germline V gene. The DNA for the CDR3 is TGCGCCAGCAGCCATACCGGGACTAGCGGGAGCGGGGAGACCCAGTACTTC. As protein: CASSHTGTSGSGETQYF.

The genes are TRBV10-3 and TRBJ2-1; 8 bases line up with TRBD1. CDR1 ENHRY and CDR2 SYGVKD come from the germline V gene. The V segment lost 8 bases and the J segment 6 bases; nucleotides outside the gene matches: 0. The CDR3 is made up of 11 amino acids. The CDR3 DNA reads as TGTGCCATCGGGACAGGCAATGAGCAGTTCTTC. Its protein product is CAIGTGNEQFF.

The J gene is TRBJ2-7, the V gene TRBV12-3 or TRBV12-4; D gene uncertain. The CDR3 loop spans 12 amino acids. The V gene lost 6 bases and the J gene lost 6 bases, with 12 bases spanning the gap. CDR3: CASSPLQFEQYF. DNA of the CDR3: TGTGCCAGCAGCCCCTTACAGTTCGAGCAGTACTTC.

The chain uses TRBV7-6 and TRBJ2-7; D may be TRBD1 or TRBD2 (5 bases each). The CDR3 totals 14 residues. CDR1 is SGHVS and CDR2 is FNYEAQ in the germline V gene. Trimming removed 2 bases at V and 6 bases at J, with 14 bases between. CDR3 sequence: CASSLIRDRGEQYF. The CDR3 region has the DNA TGTGCCAGCAGCTTAATACGGGACCGGGGCGAGCAGTACTTC.

This clonotype was recorded only once. The chain combines TRBV30 with TRBJ1-5; D not certain. Trimming cost V 3 bases and J 4 bases, with 10 bases left between them. The CDR3 consists of 13 residues. Germline V gene data show CDR1 as GTSNPN and CDR2 as SVGIG (reference sequence). DNA of the CDR3: TGTGCCTGGAGGGCAGGCCTAAATCAGCCCCAGCATTTT. Its protein product is CAWRAGLNQPQHF.

The gene calls are TRBV20-1 and TRBJ2-5, with TRBD2 matching over 12 bases. The germline V gene has CDR1 DFQATT and CDR2 SNEGSKA (reference sequence). The CDR3 is 15 residues long. The V and J ends lost 5 bases and 4 bases, in that order; junction bases with no gene match: 8. CDR3 sequence reads: CSAEGLAGRGETQYF. The CDR3 bases are TGCAGTGCTGAAGGACTAGCGGGAAGGGGAGAGACCCAGTACTTC.

The chain links TRBV4-1 to TRBJ2-1; no definite D call. Per germline, CDR1 MGHRA and CDR2 YSYEKL. Trimming removed 0 bases at V and 4 bases at J, with 13 bases between. The CDR3 totals 16 residues. CDR3 sequence (DNA): TGCGCCAGCAGCCAAGATCCTATGACCCAGTACAATGAGCAGTTCTTC. It specifies CASSQDPMTQYNEQFF.

The chain combines TRBV11-2 with TRBJ1-1, with D maybe TRBD1 (6 bases). V was pared by 2 bases and J by 5 bases, with 15 bases between. This CDR3 contains 15 residues. Germline loops: CDR1 SGHAT, CDR2 FQNNGV. The CDR3 sequence: CASSLKRAGATEAFF. CDR3 DNA: TGTGCCAGCAGCTTAAAAAGGGCAGGGGCGACTGAAGCTTTCTTT.

This clonotype appeared a single time. CDR3 region: CASSVATGLAGGQTYNEQFF. The CDR3 nucleotides are TGTGCCAGCAGCGTAGCTACGGGACTAGCGGGAGGGCAGACCTACAATGAGCAGTTCTTC. This sequence joins TRBV9 and TRBJ2-1, with 16 bases lining up with TRBD2. The CDR3 length is 20 residues. J was trimmed by 2 bases and V by 0 bases; bases with no gene match: 8. Germline V gives CDR1 SGDLS, CDR2 YYNGEE.

This sequence joins TRBV25-1 and TRBJ1-4, with D unresolved. Germline CDR1 and CDR2: MGHDK and SYGVNS. This CDR3 comprises 15 residues. The V end was cut by 3 bases, the J end by 4 bases, with 12 bases between. CDR3 nucleotides: TGTGCCAGCAGTGATCCAGCAGTTAATAATGAAAAACTGTTTTTT. It yields the protein CASSDPAVNNEKLFF.

The V call is TRBV27, the J call TRBJ1-3; TRBD1 matches 9 bases. CDR3 length: 15 amino acids. The V gene end was trimmed by 6 bases and the J gene end by 2 bases; junction bases not matched to a gene: 5. Germline CDR1 is MNHEY and CDR2 is SMNVEV (reference sequence). The CDR3 sequence: CASRQQGATGNTIYF. The CDR3 DNA follows: TGTGCCAGCAGACAACAGGGGGCAACTGGAAACACCATATATTTT.

This chain links TRBV19 with TRBJ2-7; 9 nucleotides align to TRBD1. This CDR3 spans 19 amino acids. CDR1 LNHDA and CDR2 SQIVND come from the germline V gene (reference sequence). V lost 6 bases and J lost 2; bases outside the gene matches: 20. This chain's CDR3 is CASSKNSGQGLFVAYEQYF. The CDR3 DNA reads TGTGCCAGTAGCAAAAACTCGGGACAGGGTTTATTCGTGGCCTACGAGCAGTACTTC.